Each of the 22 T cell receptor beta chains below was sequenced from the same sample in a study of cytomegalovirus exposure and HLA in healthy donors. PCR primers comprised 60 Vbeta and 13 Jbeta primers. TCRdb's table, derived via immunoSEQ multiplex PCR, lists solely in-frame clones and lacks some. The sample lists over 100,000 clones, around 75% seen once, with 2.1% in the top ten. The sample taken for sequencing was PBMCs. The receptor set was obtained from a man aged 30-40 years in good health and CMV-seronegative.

The CDR3 here is CASSSGTGDISYEQYF. The DNA for the CDR3 is TGTGCCAGCAGTTCAGGGACAGGGGACATCTCCTACGAGCAGTACTTC. V and J are TRBV28 and TRBJ2-7; 10 bases map to TRBD1. The germline CDR1 and CDR2 sequences are MDHEN and SYDVKM. Unmatched junction bases numbered 6, after V lost 4 bases and J lost 0 bases. The CDR3 loop spans 16 amino acids. Combining the CDR3 with reference TRBV28 and TRBJ2-7 gives the whole variable domain DVKVTQSSRYLVKRTGEKVFLECVQDMDHENMFWYRQDPGLGLRLIYFSYDVKMKEKGDIPEGYSVSREKKERFSLILESASTNQTSMYLCASSSGTGDISYEQYFGPGTRLTVT.

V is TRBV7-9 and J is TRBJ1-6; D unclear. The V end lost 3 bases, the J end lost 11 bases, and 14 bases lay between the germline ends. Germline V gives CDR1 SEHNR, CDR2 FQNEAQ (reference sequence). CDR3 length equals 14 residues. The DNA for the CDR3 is TGTGCCAGCAGCTTTGAGTGGGTCGGGGCACCCCTCCACTTT. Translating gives CASSFEWVGAPLHF. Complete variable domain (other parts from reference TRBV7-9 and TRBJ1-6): DTGVSQNPRHKITKRGQNVTFRCDPISEHNRLYWYRQTLGQGPEFLTYFQNEAQLEKSRLLSDRFSAERPKGSFSTLEIQRTEQGDSAMYLCASSFEWVGAPLHFGNGTRLTVT.

CDR3 loop: CASSLGLAEYNEQFF. CDR3 in DNA: TGCGCCAGCAGCCTGGGACTAGCGGAATACAATGAGCAGTTCTTC. The chain combines TRBV4-3 with TRBJ2-1, with TRBD2 matching 11 bases. The CDR3 is made up of 15 amino acids. Germline V gene lookup returns CDR1 LGHNA and CDR2 YSLEER. V gave up 4 bases and J gave up 4 bases; unmatched junction bases: 3.

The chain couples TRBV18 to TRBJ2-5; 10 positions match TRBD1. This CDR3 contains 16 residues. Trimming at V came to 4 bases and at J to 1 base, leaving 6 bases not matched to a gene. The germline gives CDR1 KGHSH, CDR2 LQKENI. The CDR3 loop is CASSRTGTGVQETQYF. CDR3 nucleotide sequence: TGTGCCAGCTCACGAACCGGGACAGGGGTCCAAGAGACCCAGTACTTC. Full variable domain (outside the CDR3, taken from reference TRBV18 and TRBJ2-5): NAGVMQNPRHLVRRRGQEARLRCSPMKGHSHVYWYRQLPEEGLKFMVYLQKENIIDESGMPKERFSAEFPKEGPSILRIQQVVRGDSAAYFCASSRTGTGVQETQYFGPGTRLLVL.

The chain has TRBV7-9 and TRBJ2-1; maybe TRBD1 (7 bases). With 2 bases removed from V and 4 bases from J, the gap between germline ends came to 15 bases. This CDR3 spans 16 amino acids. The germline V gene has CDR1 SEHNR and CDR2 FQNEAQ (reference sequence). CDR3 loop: CASSLLGPGGYNEQFF. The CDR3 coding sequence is TGTGCCAGCAGCTTACTAGGCCCAGGGGGGTACAATGAGCAGTTCTTC.

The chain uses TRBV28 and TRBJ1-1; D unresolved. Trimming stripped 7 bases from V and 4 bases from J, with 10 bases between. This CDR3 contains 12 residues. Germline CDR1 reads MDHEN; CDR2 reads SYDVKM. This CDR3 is CASTWRGTEAFF. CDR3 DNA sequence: TGTGCCAGCACTTGGCGGGGCACTGAAGCTTTCTTT.

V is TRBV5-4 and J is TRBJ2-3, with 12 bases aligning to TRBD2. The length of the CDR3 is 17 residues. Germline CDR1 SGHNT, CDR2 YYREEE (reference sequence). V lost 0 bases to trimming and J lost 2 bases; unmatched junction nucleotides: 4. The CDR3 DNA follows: TGTGCCAGCAGCTTGGCCGGACTAGCGGGGACCACAGATACGCAGTATTTT. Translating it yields CASSLAGLAGTTDTQYF. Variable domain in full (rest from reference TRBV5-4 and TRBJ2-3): ETGVTQSPTHLIKTRGQQVTLRCSSQSGHNTVSWYQQALGQGPQFIFQYYREEENGRGNFPPRFSGLQFPNYSSELNVNALELDDSALYLCASSLAGLAGTTDTQYFGPGTRLTVL.

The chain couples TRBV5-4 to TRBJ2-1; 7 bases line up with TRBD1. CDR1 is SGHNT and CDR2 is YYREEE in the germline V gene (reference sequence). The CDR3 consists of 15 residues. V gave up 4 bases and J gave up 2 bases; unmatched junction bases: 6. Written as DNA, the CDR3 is TGTGCCAGCAGCGCCCGGGACAGACCCTACAATGAGCAGTTCTTC. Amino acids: CASSARDRPYNEQFF.

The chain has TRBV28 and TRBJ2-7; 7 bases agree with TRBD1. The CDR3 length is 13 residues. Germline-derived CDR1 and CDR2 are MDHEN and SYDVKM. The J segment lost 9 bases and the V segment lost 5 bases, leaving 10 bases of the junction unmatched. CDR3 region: CASSPPDRVRQYF. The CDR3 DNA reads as TGTGCCAGCAGTCCCCCAGACAGGGTAAGGCAGTACTTC.

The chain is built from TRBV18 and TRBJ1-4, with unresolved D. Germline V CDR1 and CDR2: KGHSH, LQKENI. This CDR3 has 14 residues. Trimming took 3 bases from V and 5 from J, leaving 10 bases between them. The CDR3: CASSPGRSNEKLFF. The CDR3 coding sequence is TGTGCCAGCTCACCGGGCAGATCGAATGAAAAACTGTTTTTT.

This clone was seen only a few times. As DNA, the CDR3 is TGTGCCTGGAGGGGGACTCACGGACGCGGCCCCTATGGCTACACCTTC. This gives the protein CAWRGTHGRGPYGYTF. This chain connects TRBV30 to TRBJ1-2; tentative D call: TRBD1 (5 bases). Germline CDR1 is GTSNPN and CDR2 is SVGIG (reference sequence). V shed 3 bases and J shed 4 bases, with 21 bases lying between them. The CDR3 runs 16 residues.

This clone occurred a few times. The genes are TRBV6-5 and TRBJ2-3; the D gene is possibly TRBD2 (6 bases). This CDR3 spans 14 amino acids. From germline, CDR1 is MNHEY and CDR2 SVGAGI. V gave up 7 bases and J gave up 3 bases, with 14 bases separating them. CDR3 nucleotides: TGTGCCAGCACCGGGAGCGAAGTAACAGATACGCAGTATTTT. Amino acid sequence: CASTGSEVTDTQYF.

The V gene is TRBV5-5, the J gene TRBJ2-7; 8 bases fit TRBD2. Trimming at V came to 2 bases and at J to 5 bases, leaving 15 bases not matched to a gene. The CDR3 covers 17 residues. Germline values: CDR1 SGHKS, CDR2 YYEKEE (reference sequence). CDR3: CASSFGGVVGPGNEQYF. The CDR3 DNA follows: TGTGCCAGCAGCTTCGGGGGGGTTGTGGGACCAGGGAACGAGCAGTACTTC.

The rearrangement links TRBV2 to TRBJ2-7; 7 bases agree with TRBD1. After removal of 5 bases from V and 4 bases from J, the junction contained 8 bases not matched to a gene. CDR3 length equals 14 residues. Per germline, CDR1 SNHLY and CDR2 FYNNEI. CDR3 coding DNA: TGTGCCAGCAGTTCCCAGGGGGTGGGGTACGAGCAGTACTTC. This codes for CASSSQGVGYEQYF.

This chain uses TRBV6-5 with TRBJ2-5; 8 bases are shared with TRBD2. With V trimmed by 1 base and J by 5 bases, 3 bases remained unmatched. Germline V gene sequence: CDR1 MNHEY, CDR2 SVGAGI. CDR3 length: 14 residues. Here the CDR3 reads CASSYFRGGETQYF. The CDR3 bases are TGTGCCAGCAGTTACTTCCGGGGGGGCGAGACCCAGTACTTC.

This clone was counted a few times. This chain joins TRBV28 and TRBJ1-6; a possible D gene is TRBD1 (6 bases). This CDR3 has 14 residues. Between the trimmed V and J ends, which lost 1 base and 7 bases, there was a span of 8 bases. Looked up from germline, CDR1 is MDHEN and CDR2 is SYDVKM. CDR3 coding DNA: TGTGCCAGCAGTTTATCTGGGACAAATTCACCCCTCCACTTT. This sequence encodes CASSLSGTNSPLHF.

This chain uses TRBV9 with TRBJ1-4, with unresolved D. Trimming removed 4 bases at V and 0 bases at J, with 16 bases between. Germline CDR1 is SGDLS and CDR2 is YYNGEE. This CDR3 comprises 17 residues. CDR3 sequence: CASSPRAGPATNEKLFF. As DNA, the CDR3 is TGTGCCAGCAGCCCGAGGGCAGGACCCGCAACTAATGAAAAACTGTTTTTT.

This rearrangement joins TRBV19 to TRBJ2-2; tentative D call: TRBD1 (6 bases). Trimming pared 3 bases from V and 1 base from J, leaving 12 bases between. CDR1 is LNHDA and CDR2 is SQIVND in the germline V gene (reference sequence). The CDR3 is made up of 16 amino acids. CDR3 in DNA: TGTGCCAGTAGTATCTGGGCAGGGGTGAACACCGGGGAGCTGTTTTTT. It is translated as CASSIWAGVNTGELFF.

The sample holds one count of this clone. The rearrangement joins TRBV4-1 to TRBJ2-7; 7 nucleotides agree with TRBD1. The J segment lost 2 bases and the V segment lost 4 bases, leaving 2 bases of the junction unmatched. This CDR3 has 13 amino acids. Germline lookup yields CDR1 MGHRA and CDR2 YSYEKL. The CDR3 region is CASSRDRTYEQYF. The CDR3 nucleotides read TGCGCCAGCAGCCGGGACAGAACCTACGAGCAGTACTTC.

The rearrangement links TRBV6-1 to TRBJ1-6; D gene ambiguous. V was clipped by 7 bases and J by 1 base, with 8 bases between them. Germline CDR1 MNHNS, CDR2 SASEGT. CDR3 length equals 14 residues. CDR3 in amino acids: CASKEGSYNSPLHF. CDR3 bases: TGTGCCAGCAAGGAGGGATCCTATAATTCACCCCTCCACTTT.

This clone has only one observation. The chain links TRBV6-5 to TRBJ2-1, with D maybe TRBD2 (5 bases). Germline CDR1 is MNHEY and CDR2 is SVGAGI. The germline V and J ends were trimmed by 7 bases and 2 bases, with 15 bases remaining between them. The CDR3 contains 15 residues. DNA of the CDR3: TGTGCCAGCACCCCCCGGGGTGGTCCCTACAATGAGCAGTTCTTC. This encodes CASTPRGGPYNEQFF.

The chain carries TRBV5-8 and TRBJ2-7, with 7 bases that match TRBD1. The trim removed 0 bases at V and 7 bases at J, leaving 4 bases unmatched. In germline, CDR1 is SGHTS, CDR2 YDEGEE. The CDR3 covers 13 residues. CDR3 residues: CASSLEGAWEQYF. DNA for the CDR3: TGTGCCAGCAGCTTGGAGGGGGCCTGGGAGCAGTACTTC. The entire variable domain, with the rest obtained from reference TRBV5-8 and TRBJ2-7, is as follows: EAGVTQSPTHLIKTRGQQATLRCSPISGHTSVYWYQQALGLGLQFLLWYDEGEERNRGNFPPRFSGRQFPNYSSELNVNALELEDSALYLCASSLEGAWEQYFGPGTRLTVT.